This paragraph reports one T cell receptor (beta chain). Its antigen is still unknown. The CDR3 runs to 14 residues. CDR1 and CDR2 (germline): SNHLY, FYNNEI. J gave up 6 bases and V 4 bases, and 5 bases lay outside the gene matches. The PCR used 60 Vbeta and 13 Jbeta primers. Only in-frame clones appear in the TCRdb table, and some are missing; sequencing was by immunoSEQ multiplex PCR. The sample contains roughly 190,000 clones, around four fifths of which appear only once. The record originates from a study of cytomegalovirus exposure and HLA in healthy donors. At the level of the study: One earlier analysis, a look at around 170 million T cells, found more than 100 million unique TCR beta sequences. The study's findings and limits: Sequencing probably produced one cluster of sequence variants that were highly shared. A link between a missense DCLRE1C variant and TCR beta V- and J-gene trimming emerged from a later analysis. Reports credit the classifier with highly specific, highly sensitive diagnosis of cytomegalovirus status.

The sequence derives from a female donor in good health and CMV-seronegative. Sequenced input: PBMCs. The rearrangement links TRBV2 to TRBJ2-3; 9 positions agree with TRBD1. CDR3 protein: CASSVLQGADTQYF. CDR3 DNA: TGTGCCAGCAGTGTCTTACAGGGGGCCGATACGCAGTATTTT.